This T cell receptor beta chain was identified during a study of CD8 T cells in ankylosing spondylitis (TCRdb year 2017). Describing the broader study: T cell receptor beta repertoires were profiled in healthy donors and ankylosing spondylitis patients so that disease-linked TCR variants could be found. The full study cohort comprised around 23 ankylosing spondylitis patients and roughly 100 healthy donors. Peripheral blood samples were taken, and synovial fluid was additionally collected from ankylosing spondylitis patients.

The CDR3, from cysteine to phenylalanine, totals 16 residues. Here the CDR3 DNA is all that survives: 48 bases in frame from base 1. From V the trimming removes 4 bases and from J it removes 6 bases, while the gene matches leave 9 bases of the junction unaccounted for. Based on the germline V gene, the CDR1 and CDR2 sequences are SGHDT and YYEEEE. What the authors observed across the whole study: The disease-linked clones showed a CD8+ phenotype and occurred at relatively low frequencies in peripheral blood. Blood from ankylosing spondylitis patients appeared to be characterized by a TCR beta motif made up of several highly homologous amino acid variants. Some of the motif variants had been reported before in the synovial fluid and blood of reactive arthritis patients, a finding that suggests common disease-initiation mechanisms. The disease-linked clones were reported as significantly enriched in matched synovial fluid samples from ankylosing spondylitis patients.

Instrument used: Illumina HiSeq 2500. Quantitative 5'-RACE with molecular barcodes was the method used to prepare the TCR beta libraries. From the authors' description of their analysis: Disease-linked TCR variants were identified with a new computational method built on a probabilistic model of VDJ rearrangement. TCRdb itself trimmed the public reads at Q25 with fastp, ran MiXCR and retained productive beta chains. Identical CDR3 proteins give one entry, which carries the most common genes and DNA. The V and J calls and clone size are TCRdb's, not the authors'. The sample profile shows 350,000 or so distinct CDR3 sequences; 7.5% to 9% of them were found once. Roughly 15% of the sample goes to the ten largest clones. The sample holds a few counts of this clonotype. Its antigen has not been determined. Base qualities are not recorded, but no much larger clone differs from it by a single base.

This chain is built from TRBV5-6 and TRBJ2-2; a stretch of 10 junction bases matches TRBD2. The specimen was blood, either unsorted or a sorted T cell fraction (not recorded which). The clonotype was recovered from a male donor with ankylosing spondylitis. The nucleotides are TGTGCCAGCAGCAATCTAGCGGGAGCTTATTCCGGGGAGCTGTTTTTT. It translates as CASSNLAGAYSGELFF. Supplemented by the reference TRBV5-6 and TRBJ2-2 proteins around the CDR3, the complete variable domain is DAGVTQSPTHLIKTRGQQVTLRCSPKSGHDTVSWYQQALGQGPQFIFQYYEEEERQRGNFPDRFSGHQFPNYSSELNVNALLLGDSALYLCASSNLAGAYSGELFFGEGSRLTVL.